This TCR beta chain was sequenced during a study of shared clonotypes between healthy human individuals. The germline CDR1 and CDR2 sequences are SNHLY and FYNNEI. CDR3 length: 12 residues. V dropped 5 bases and J dropped 4; count of bases not matched to a gene: 1. About this clone: Its antigen is still unknown.

Samples underwent the assay at deep level. Genomic DNA per cell subset filled all wells of several immunoSEQ plates. Clones were sequenced by immunoSEQ multiplex PCR, and TCRdb holds only the in-frame ones, with some missing. Of over a million clones listed, about 98% are singletons. Study results and caveats: Represented diversity, genetic and exposure-history alike, was limited by few donors.

This receptor was taken from a man younger than 40 in good health. The sample was naive CD4+ T cells sorted from blood. The sample's subset: CD45RA+ positively selected. V usage is TRBV2 and J usage is TRBJ1-2; 7 nucleotides align to TRBD1. The CDR3 coding sequence is TGTGCCAGCAGTCCAGGGGGCTATGGCTACACCTTC. Protein: CASSPGGYGYTF.